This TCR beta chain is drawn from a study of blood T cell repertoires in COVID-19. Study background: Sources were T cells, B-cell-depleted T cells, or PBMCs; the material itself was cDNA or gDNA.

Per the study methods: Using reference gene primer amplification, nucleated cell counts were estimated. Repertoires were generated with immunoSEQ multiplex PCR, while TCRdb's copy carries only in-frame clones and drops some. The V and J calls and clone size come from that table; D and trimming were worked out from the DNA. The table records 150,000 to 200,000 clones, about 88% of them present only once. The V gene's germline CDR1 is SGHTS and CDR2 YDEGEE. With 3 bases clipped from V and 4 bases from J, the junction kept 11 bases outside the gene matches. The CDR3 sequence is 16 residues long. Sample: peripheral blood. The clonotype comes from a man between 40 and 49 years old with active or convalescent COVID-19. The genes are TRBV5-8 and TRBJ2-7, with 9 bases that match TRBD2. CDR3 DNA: TGTGCCAGCAGCTCCCGTGTCAGCGGGGGGAAATACGAGCAGTACTTC. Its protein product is CASSSRVSGGKYEQYF.